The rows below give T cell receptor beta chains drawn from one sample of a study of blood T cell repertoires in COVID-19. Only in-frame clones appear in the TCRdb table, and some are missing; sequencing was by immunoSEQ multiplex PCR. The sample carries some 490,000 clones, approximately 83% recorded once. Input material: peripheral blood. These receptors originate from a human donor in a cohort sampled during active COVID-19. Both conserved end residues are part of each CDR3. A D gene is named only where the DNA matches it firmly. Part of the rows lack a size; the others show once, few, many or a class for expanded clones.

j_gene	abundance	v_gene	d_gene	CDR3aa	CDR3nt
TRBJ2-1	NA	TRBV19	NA	CASSIPLAELYNEQFF	TGTGCCAGTAGTATTCCTTTAGCGGAACTTTACAATGAGCAGTTCTTC
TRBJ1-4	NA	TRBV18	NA	CASSTGLGASEKLFF	TGTGCCAGCTCAACCGGTCTGGGGGCAAGTGAAAAACTGTTTTTT
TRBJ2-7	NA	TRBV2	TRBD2	CASSEAGTSKGEQYF	TGTGCCAGCAGTGAAGCGGGGACTAGTAAGGGCGAGCAGTACTTC
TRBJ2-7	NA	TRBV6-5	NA	CASRSRGGDYEQYF	TGTGCCAGCAGAAGCAGGGGTGGAGACTACGAGCAGTACTTC
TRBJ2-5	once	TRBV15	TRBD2	CATSRDPPGGQETQYF	TGTGCCACCAGCAGAGATCCCCCGGGGGGGCAAGAGACCCAGTACTTC
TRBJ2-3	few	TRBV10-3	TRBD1	CAISEGQGPDTQYF	TGTGCCATCAGTGAGGGACAGGGTCCAGATACGCAGTATTTT
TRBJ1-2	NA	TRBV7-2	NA	CASSPIGGQLYGYTF	TGTGCCAGCAGCCCTATTGGGGGCCAACTTTATGGCTACACCTTC
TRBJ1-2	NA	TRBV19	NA	CASSNAGANYGYTF	TGTGCCAGTAGTAACGCAGGGGCAAACTATGGCTACACCTTC
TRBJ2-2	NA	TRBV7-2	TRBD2	CASSRAGGELFF	TGTGCCAGCAGCCGAGCGGGAGGGGAGCTGTTTTTT
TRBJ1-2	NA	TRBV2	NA	CASSDPSLESGGYTF	TGTGCCAGCAGTGACCCAAGTCTCGAGAGCGGAGGCTACACCTTC
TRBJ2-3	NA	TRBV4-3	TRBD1	CASSQGRDRGLADTQYF	TGCGCCAGCAGCCAGGGCCGGGACAGGGGGCTCGCAGATACGCAGTATTTT
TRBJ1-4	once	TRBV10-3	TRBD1	CAIRPSTGAPGGGNEKLFF	TGTGCCATCAGGCCCTCGACAGGGGCGCCAGGGGGTGGTAATGAAAAACTGTTTTTT
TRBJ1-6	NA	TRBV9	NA	CASSVLDGINSPLHF	TGTGCCAGCAGCGTCCTGGACGGGATTAATTCACCCCTCCACTTT
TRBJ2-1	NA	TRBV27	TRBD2	CASSSSGSWNEQFF	TGTGCCAGCAGCTCTAGCGGGAGTTGGAATGAGCAGTTCTTC
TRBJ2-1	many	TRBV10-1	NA	CASSEELGLHWAGSYNEQFF	TGCGCCAGCAGTGAAGAATTAGGGCTACACTGGGCAGGGTCCTACAATGAGCAGTTCTTC
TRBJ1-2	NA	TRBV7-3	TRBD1	CASSRGQGGYGYTF	TGTGCCAGCAGCAGGGGACAGGGAGGCTATGGCTACACCTTC